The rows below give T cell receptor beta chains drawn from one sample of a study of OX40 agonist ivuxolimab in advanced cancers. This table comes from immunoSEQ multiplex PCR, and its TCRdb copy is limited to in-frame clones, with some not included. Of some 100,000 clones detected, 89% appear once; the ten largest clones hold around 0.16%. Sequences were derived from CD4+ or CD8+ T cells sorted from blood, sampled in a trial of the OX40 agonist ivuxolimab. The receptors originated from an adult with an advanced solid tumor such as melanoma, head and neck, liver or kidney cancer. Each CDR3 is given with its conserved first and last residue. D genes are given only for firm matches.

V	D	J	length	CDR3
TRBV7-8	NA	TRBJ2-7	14	CASSLGRSSYEQYF
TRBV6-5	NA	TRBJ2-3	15	CASSPGGPRTDTQYF
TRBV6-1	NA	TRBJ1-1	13	CASTGHLNTEAFF
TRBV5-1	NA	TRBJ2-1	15	CASSLLRGADNEQFF
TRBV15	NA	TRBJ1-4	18	CATSRDLFKGFSGEKLFF
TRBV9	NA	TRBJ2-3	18	CASSEGTGAQSSTDTQYF
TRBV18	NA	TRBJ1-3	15	CASSPSTYSGNTIYF
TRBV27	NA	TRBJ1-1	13	CASCSSGHTEAFF
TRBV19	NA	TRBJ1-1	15	CASSIGAVMNTEAFF
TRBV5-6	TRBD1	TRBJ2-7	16	CASSLSIGQGGSEQYF
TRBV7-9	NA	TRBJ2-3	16	CASSSGTLGPTDTQYF
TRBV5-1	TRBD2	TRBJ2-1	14	CASSFAGGFNEQFF
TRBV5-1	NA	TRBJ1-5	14	CASSLGGVDQPQHF
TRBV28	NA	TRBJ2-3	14	CASSFRQHTDTQYF
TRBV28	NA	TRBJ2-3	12	CASCAGTDTQYF
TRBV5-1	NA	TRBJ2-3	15	CASSDGGPGTDTQYF
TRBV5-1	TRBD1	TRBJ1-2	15	CASSAIGTGSVGYTF
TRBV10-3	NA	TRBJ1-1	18	CAISESSRVSRGNTEAFF
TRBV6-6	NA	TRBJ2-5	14	CASSSEGAVKTQYF
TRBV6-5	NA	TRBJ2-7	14	CASSYSLLSPEQYF
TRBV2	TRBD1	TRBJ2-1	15	CASRTGTGAYNEQFF
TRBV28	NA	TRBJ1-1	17	CASTHRQVLPMNTEAFF
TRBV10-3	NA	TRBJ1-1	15	CAISGAANRDTEAFF
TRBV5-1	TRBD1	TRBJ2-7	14	CASSLTGAHYEQYF
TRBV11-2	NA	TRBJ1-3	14	CASSPWGTGNTIYF
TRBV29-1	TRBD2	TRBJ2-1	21	CSGVTTLPGLAGLSSYNEQFF
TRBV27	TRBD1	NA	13	CASSRDRGYEQYF